The 15 T cell receptor beta chains in this list originate from one sample, sequenced in a study of identical twins. TCRdb itself ran the 5' RACE reads through MiXCR, one entry per CDR3 protein. The table records under 500,000 distinct CDR3 sequences, roughly an eighth of them present only once. The same specimen was also included in a second study, on yellow fever vaccine responses in identical twins.

Sequencing input: CD4+ T cells sorted from blood. Receptors originate from a woman aged 18-29 years in good health.

The genes are TRBV7-2 and TRBJ2-7; 7 positions agree with TRBD2. Germline-derived CDR1 and CDR2 are SGHTA and FQGNSA. Unmatched junction bases numbered 13, after V lost 6 bases and J lost 2 bases. This CDR3 is 16 amino acids long. The CDR3: CASRERLSGETYEQYF. The CDR3 bases are TGTGCCAGCAGAGAAAGATTGAGCGGGGAAACCTACGAGCAGTACTTC.

This clonotype came up a few times. The gene calls are TRBV9 and TRBJ2-1; 7 bases are a match to TRBD2. The CDR3 is 14 amino acids. The germline V gene encodes CDR1 SGDLS and CDR2 YYNGEE. The V and J ends lost 0 bases and 12 bases, in that order; junction bases with no gene match: 9. The CDR3 bases are TGTGCCAGCAGCGTAGCTTTCGGAGGGAGGGGGCAGTTCTTC. Its translation is CASSVAFGGRGQFF.

This clonotype has more than one count but fewer than ten. The chain links TRBV7-2 to TRBJ1-2; D might be TRBD1 (6 bases). Germline CDR1 SGHTA, CDR2 FQGNSA. V was clipped by 6 bases and J by 8 bases, with 16 bases between them. CDR3 length: 13 residues. In DNA, the CDR3 is TGTGCCAGCAGACGACAGGTTTCGGAGGGCTACACCTTC. Its protein is CASRRQVSEGYTF.

This clonotype was seen only a few times. The chain joins TRBV15 to TRBJ2-1; 9 bases line up with TRBD2. V trimming: 0 bases; J trimming: 4 bases; junction bases outside the gene matches: 10. Germline-derived CDR1 and CDR2 are LNHNV and YYDKDF (reference sequence). The CDR3 spans 18 residues. CDR3 coding DNA: TGTGCCACCAGCAGAGATTTCACGAGCGGGAGGACTTACAATGAGCAGTTCTTC. The encoded protein is CATSRDFTSGRTYNEQFF.

This sequence joins TRBV18 and TRBJ2-7; possible D gene TRBD2, 6 bases. Germline V CDR1 and CDR2: KGHSH, LQKENI. Trimming pared 4 bases from V and 1 base from J, leaving 11 bases between. The CDR3 extends over 14 amino acids. The CDR3 protein is CASSRTAGSYEQYF. The CDR3, as DNA: TGTGCCAGCTCACGGACGGCGGGATCCTACGAGCAGTACTTC.

As regards this clonotype: At one of its ends the junction is not consistent with the germline gene, which may arise from a read error. The J gene is TRBJ2-3, the V gene TRBV6-1, with D possibly being TRBD1 (7 bases). CDR3 length equals 16 residues. CDR1 MNHNS and CDR2 SASEGT come from the germline V gene. In DNA form, the CDR3 reads TGTGCCAGCAGTGATGAGGGGGGCCGACGGACAGGTACGCAGTATTTT. It translates to CASSDEGGRRTGTQYF.

Points on this clonotype: This sequence may be a read error, since a much larger clone differs from it by one base. The chain couples TRBV6-1 to TRBJ1-1; 7 positions match TRBD1. The germline gives CDR1 MNHNS, CDR2 SASEGT. J was trimmed by 1 base and V by 6 bases; bases with no gene match: 2. This CDR3 comprises 13 residues. CDR3 DNA: TGTGCCAGCAGGGCAGGGGGGAACACTGAAGCTTTCTTT. The encoded protein is CASRAGGNTEAFF.

The chain links TRBV9 to TRBJ2-6, with TRBD1 matching 8 bases. Per germline, CDR1 SGDLS and CDR2 YYNGEE. The CDR3 is 17 amino acids. V lost 4 bases to trimming and J lost 2 bases; unmatched junction nucleotides: 8. The CDR3 DNA is TGTGCCAGCAGCTTCGGACAGGGAATGCCTGGGGCCAACGTCCTGACTTTC. Translating gives CASSFGQGMPGANVLTF. Full variable domain (outside the CDR3, taken from reference TRBV9 and TRBJ2-6): DSGVTQTPKHLITATGQRVTLRCSPRSGDLSVYWYQQSLDQGLQFLIQYYNGEERAKGNILERFSAQQFPDLHSELNLSSLELGDSALYFCASSFGQGMPGANVLTFGAGSRLTVL.

This clonotype was counted a few times. The gene calls are TRBV2 and TRBJ2-3; possible D gene TRBD1, 6 bases. Trimming took 10 bases from V and 2 from J, leaving 13 bases between them. CDR1 SNHLY and CDR2 FYNNEI come from the germline V gene. The CDR3 contains 13 residues. The CDR3 is CATGTGITDTQYF. As DNA, the CDR3 is TGTGCCACCGGAACAGGGATCACAGATACGCAGTATTTT.

The CDR3 DNA is TGCAGTGCTAGAGAGGCAGGGAGATACGAGCAGTACTTC. It codes for CSAREAGRYEQYF. This chain uses TRBV20-1 with TRBJ2-7, with D perhaps TRBD1 or TRBD2 (5 bases each). The ends were cut back, 0 bases at V and 4 bases at J, with 10 bases in the middle. The CDR3 is made up of 13 amino acids. Germline assignment: CDR1 DFQATT and CDR2 SNEGSKA (reference sequence).

Written as DNA, the CDR3 is TGTGCCAGCAAGGGGGACAGAAGAACCTACGAGCAGTACTTC. Amino acids: CASKGDRRTYEQYF. This chain links TRBV27 with TRBJ2-7; 7 bases align to TRBD1. V was pared by 7 bases and J by 2 bases, with 8 bases of the junction left unmatched. The CDR3 consists of 14 residues. CDR1 and CDR2 from the germline V gene are MNHEY and SMNVEV (reference sequence).

This clonotype has ten or more counts. The chain has TRBV20-1 and TRBJ2-7, with TRBD1 identical over 8 bases. Germline V CDR1 and CDR2: DFQATT, SNEGSKA (reference sequence). The V gene end was trimmed by 0 bases and the J gene end by 3 bases; junction bases not matched to a gene: 7. This CDR3 is 15 amino acids long. The CDR3 sequence: CSAREMWTGSYEQYF. The CDR3 DNA sequence: TGCAGTGCTAGAGAAATGTGGACAGGGAGCTACGAGCAGTACTTC.

The genes are TRBV7-9 and TRBJ2-2; D perhaps matches TRBD2 (5 bases). The V and J ends lost 2 bases and 6 bases respectively, with 13 bases between them. CDR1 and CDR2 (germline): SEHNR, FQNEAQ (reference sequence). This CDR3 is 15 amino acids long. CDR3 residues: CASSLFSGLPGELFF. The DNA for the CDR3 is TGTGCCAGCAGCTTATTCTCGGGGTTGCCCGGGGAGCTGTTTTTT.

This clonotype was seen a handful of times. This chain uses TRBV2 with TRBJ2-7; 8 bases are a match to TRBD2. V dropped 5 bases and J dropped 6; count of bases not matched to a gene: 12. The germline V gene has CDR1 SNHLY and CDR2 FYNNEI. This CDR3 has 15 residues. CDR3 DNA sequence: TGTGCCAGCAGTCACGGACCGGGGGGGCTCGGCGAGCAGTACTTC. It yields the protein CASSHGPGGLGEQYF.

The chain is built from TRBV5-8 and TRBJ2-7, with a weak D call TRBD1 (8 bases). CDR1 and CDR2 from the germline V gene are SGHTS and YDEGEE. This CDR3 comprises 13 residues. Trimming removed 0 bases from V and 6 bases from J, with 10 bases in between. DNA of the CDR3: TGTGCCAGCAGCTTGGACAGGGGGGGCGAGCAGTACTTC. It translates to CASSLDRGGEQYF.